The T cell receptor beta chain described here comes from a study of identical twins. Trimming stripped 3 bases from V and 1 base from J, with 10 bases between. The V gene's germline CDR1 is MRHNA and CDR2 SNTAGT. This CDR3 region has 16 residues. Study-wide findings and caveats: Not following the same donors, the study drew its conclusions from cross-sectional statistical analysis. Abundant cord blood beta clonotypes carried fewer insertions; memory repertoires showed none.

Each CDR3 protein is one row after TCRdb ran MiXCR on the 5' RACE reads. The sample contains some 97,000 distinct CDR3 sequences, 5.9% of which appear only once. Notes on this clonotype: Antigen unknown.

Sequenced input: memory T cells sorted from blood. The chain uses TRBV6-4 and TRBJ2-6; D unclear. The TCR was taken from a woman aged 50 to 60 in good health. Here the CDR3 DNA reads TGTGCCAGCAGTGAGGGCAAATCATCTGGGGCCAACGTCCTGACTTTC. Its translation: CASSEGKSSGANVLTF.